A selection of T cell receptor beta chains follows, all from one sample in a study of radiation and T cells in renal cell carcinoma. TCRdb keeps only in-frame clones here, not all; method: immunoSEQ multiplex PCR. The data show 160,000 or so clones, with approximately 88% seen just once and about an eighth held by the top ten. The sample consisted of blood, taken from a patient whose treatment included radiotherapy and nephrectomy. The source is a woman aged 45 to 65 with renal cell carcinoma. CDR3s include the opening cysteine and the closing phenylalanine or tryptophan. D genes are given only for firm matches. Not all rows give a size; the values are once, few, many and, for expanded clones, a class.

cdr3_aa	cdr3_nt	d_call	j_call	clone_size	v_call
CASSLDWSSGGVGQETQYF	TGTGCCAGCAGCTTAGACTGGTCTAGCGGGGGGGTGGGACAAGAGACCCAGTACTTC	TRBD2	TRBJ2-5	.	TRBV7-2
CASRGASVTYEQYF	TGTGCCAGCAGGGGGGCCTCTGTCACCTACGAGCAGTACTTC	.	TRBJ2-7	once	TRBV7-8
CASSEQGRTPLHF	TGTGCCAGCAGTGAACAGGGTAGGACACCCCTCCACTTT	.	TRBJ1-6	.	TRBV6-1
CASSTTRNEKLFF	TGTGCCAGTAGCACGACACGGAATGAAAAACTGTTTTTT	.	TRBJ1-4	.	TRBV19
CASSLGSGANVLTF	TGTGCCAGCAGCTTAGGCTCTGGGGCCAACGTCCTGACTTTC	.	TRBJ2-6	.	TRBV7-3
CASRATGFGDTEAFF	TGTGCCAGCAGAGCGACAGGGTTCGGGGACACTGAAGCTTTCTTT	TRBD1	TRBJ1-1	.	TRBV7-8
CAWTPQNANQPQHF	TGTGCCTGGACCCCTCAAAACGCCAATCAGCCCCAGCATTTT	.	TRBJ1-5	.	TRBV30
CASSSDRPSLYEQYF	TGTGCCAGCAGTTCGGACAGGCCTTCCCTCTACGAGCAGTACTTC	TRBD1	TRBJ2-7	once	TRBV6-1
CASSRTNQYQETQYF	TGTGCCAGCAGCCGCACGAACCAGTACCAAGAGACCCAGTACTTC	.	TRBJ2-5	.	TRBV6-1
CASRTGEGDSPLHF	TGTGCCAGCAGAACAGGGGAGGGGGATTCACCCCTCCACTTT	TRBD1	TRBJ1-6	few	TRBV6-1
CASSYQGQVVYGYTF	TGTGCCAGCAGTTACCAGGGACAGGTGGTCTATGGCTACACCTTC	TRBD1	TRBJ1-2	once	TRBV6-6
CASSEDRGGYTF	TGTGCCAGCAGTGAAGACAGGGGTGGCTACACCTTC	TRBD1	TRBJ1-2	few	TRBV2
CSVEGTGLDYGYTF	TGCAGCGTTGAAGGGACAGGCTTAGACTATGGCTACACCTTC	TRBD1	TRBJ1-2	.	TRBV29-1
CASSLDRGLSPLHF	TGTGCCAGCAGCTTGGACAGGGGGCTTTCACCCCTCCACTTT	TRBD1	TRBJ1-6	.	TRBV5-6
CASSPPLRLGDRETQYF	TGTGCCAGCTCACCACCCCTCCGCCTGGGAGATCGAGAGACCCAGTACTTC	.	TRBJ2-5	.	TRBV18
CASRKGGGPGLNEQFF	TGCGCCAGCAGAAAGGGCGGGGGGCCAGGACTCAATGAGCAGTTCTTC	TRBD2	TRBJ2-1	.	TRBV5-1
CASRPSMSNQPQHF	TGTGCCAGCAGGCCCTCGATGTCCAATCAGCCCCAGCATTTT	.	TRBJ1-5	.	TRBV6-5
CASSGLGINQPQHF	TGTGCCAGCTCTGGCCTAGGTATCAATCAGCCCCAGCATTTT	.	TRBJ1-5	.	TRBV18
CASSWTGTVGNTIYF	TGCGCCAGCAGCTGGACGGGGACAGTTGGAAACACCATATATTTT	TRBD1	TRBJ1-3	.	TRBV5-1
CASSPGAGTTYEQYF	TGTGCCAGCTCACCAGGGGCAGGCACTACCTACGAGCAGTACTTC	.	TRBJ2-7	.	TRBV18
CASGFQPNTEAFF	TGTGCCAGTGGGTTCCAACCCAACACTGAAGCTTTCTTT	.	TRBJ1-1	.	TRBV19
CASSPGRQPTNEKLFF	TGCGCCAGCAGCCCCGGACGGCAGCCAACTAATGAAAAACTGTTTTTT	.	TRBJ1-4	.	TRBV4-1